The rows below give T cell receptor beta chains drawn from one sample of a study of molecular identifiers for immune sequencing clone quantification. TCRdb re-called the PCR reads through MiXCR, storing one row per CDR3 protein. The sample has some 580,000 distinct CDR3 sequences, roughly 23% seen once. Sequenced sample: naive CD8+ T cells from blood, with Jurkat cell RNA spiked in. Receptor source: a human donor in good health. Some libraries in this study had Jurkat cell RNA spiked in. The CDR3 runs from the conserved cysteine through the conserved F or W. A D gene is named only where the DNA matches it firmly. Size tells how often a clone was seen (once, few, many) or the class of an expanded clone, and some rows leave it out.

j_gene: TRBJ1-5; v_gene: TRBV6-2/TRBV6-3; abundance: few; d_gene: -; CDR3aa: CASSYGYSGQPQHF; CDR3nt: TGTGCCAGCAGTTACGGCTATTCGGGTCAGCCCCAGCATTTT
j_gene: TRBJ2-6; v_gene: TRBV27; abundance: -; d_gene: -; CDR3aa: CATAGTSGANVLTF; CDR3nt: TGTGCCACTGCGGGAACTTCTGGGGCCAACGTCCTGACTTTC
j_gene: TRBJ1-1; v_gene: TRBV30; abundance: few; d_gene: -; CDR3aa: CAWTQGLGQAFF; CDR3nt: TGTGCCTGGACCCAGGGGCTGGGCCAAGCTTTCTTT
j_gene: TRBJ2-3; v_gene: TRBV7-6; abundance: many; d_gene: TRBD2; CDR3aa: CASSLVGLAGDTQYF; CDR3nt: TGTGCCAGCAGCTTAGTGGGACTAGCAGGTGATACGCAGTATTTT
j_gene: TRBJ2-2; v_gene: TRBV27; abundance: -; d_gene: TRBD1; CDR3aa: CASSWTGGVTGELFF; CDR3nt: TGTGCCAGCAGCTGGACAGGGGGAGTCACCGGGGAGCTGTTTTTT
j_gene: TRBJ2-1; v_gene: TRBV11-2; abundance: many; d_gene: -; CDR3aa: CASSLGGIEQFF; CDR3nt: TGTGCCAGCAGCTTAGGGGGCATTGAGCAGTTCTTC
j_gene: TRBJ2-1; v_gene: TRBV14; abundance: -; d_gene: TRBD1; CDR3aa: CASSSGQGLYEQFF; CDR3nt: TGTGCCAGCAGCTCGGGACAGGGTCTATATGAGCAGTTCTTC
j_gene: TRBJ1-1; v_gene: TRBV9; abundance: few; d_gene: TRBD1; CDR3aa: CASSVGVQGALNTEAFF; CDR3nt: TGTGCCAGCAGCGTAGGCGTCCAGGGGGCGTTGAACACTGAAGCTTTCTTT
j_gene: TRBJ1-4; v_gene: TRBV27; abundance: -; d_gene: TRBD1; CDR3aa: CASTPGQGALINEKLFF; CDR3nt: TGTGCCAGCACACCGGGACAGGGGGCGTTAATTAATGAAAAACTGTTTTTT
j_gene: TRBJ1-3; v_gene: TRBV30; abundance: many; d_gene: -; CDR3aa: CAWSVGVTGNTIYF; CDR3nt: TGTGCCTGGAGTGTAGGGGTAACTGGAAACACCATATATTTT
j_gene: TRBJ2-7; v_gene: TRBV2; abundance: few; d_gene: TRBD2; CDR3aa: CCSAGLGGEQYF; CDR3nt: TGTTGTTCAGCGGGGCTAGGTGGCGAGCAGTACTTC
j_gene: TRBJ2-1; v_gene: TRBV7-9; abundance: -; d_gene: -; CDR3aa: CASSSATGTYNEQFF; CDR3nt: TGTGCCAGCAGCTCAGCCACAGGAACCTACAATGAGCAGTTCTTC
j_gene: TRBJ2-3; v_gene: TRBV27; abundance: many; d_gene: TRBD2; CDR3aa: CASRLREGRADTQYF; CDR3nt: TGTGCCAGCAGATTACGGGAGGGCCGAGCAGATACGCAGTATTTT
j_gene: TRBJ2-5; v_gene: TRBV20-1; abundance: few; d_gene: -; CDR3aa: CSARVVRRLQETQYF; CDR3nt: TGCAGTGCTAGAGTGGTAAGGCGGCTCCAAGAGACCCAGTACTTC
j_gene: TRBJ2-1; v_gene: TRBV11-2; abundance: many; d_gene: -; CDR3aa: CASSSLTKEQFF; CDR3nt: TGTGCCAGCAGCTCATTAACGAAAGAGCAGTTCTTC
j_gene: TRBJ1-5; v_gene: TRBV7-2; abundance: many; d_gene: -; CDR3aa: CASSLRGGSSNQPQHF; CDR3nt: TGTGCCAGCAGCTTACGAGGAGGGAGTAGCAATCAGCCCCAGCATTTT
j_gene: TRBJ2-7; v_gene: TRBV5-8; abundance: -; d_gene: -; CDR3aa: CASSVYPGPYEQYF; CDR3nt: TGTGCCAGCAGCGTATACCCGGGACCCTACGAGCAGTACTTC
j_gene: TRBJ2-2; v_gene: TRBV11-1; abundance: -; d_gene: TRBD1; CDR3aa: CASSWTLRTGAGELFF; CDR3nt: TGTGCCAGCAGCTGGACTCTCCGGACAGGGGCCGGGGAGCTGTTTTTT
j_gene: TRBJ1-5; v_gene: TRBV6-1; abundance: many; d_gene: -; CDR3aa: CASSEYISGHNQPQHF; CDR3nt: TGTGCCAGCAGTGAATACATAAGTGGACACAATCAGCCCCAGCATTTT
j_gene: TRBJ2-3; v_gene: TRBV20-1; abundance: -; d_gene: -; CDR3aa: CSARDLETNTDTQYF; CDR3nt: TGCAGTGCTCGGGACTTAGAAACGAACACAGATACGCAGTATTTT
j_gene: TRBJ2-7; v_gene: TRBV7-6; abundance: -; d_gene: -; CDR3aa: CASSTRTATCEQYF; CDR3nt: TGTGCCAGCAGCACAAGGACAGCGACCTGCGAGCAGTACTTC
j_gene: TRBJ2-5; v_gene: TRBV12-3/TRBV12-4; abundance: few; d_gene: -; CDR3aa: CASRAGGGQETQYF; CDR3nt: TGTGCCAGCAGAGCAGGGGGGGGCCAAGAGACCCAGTACTTC
j_gene: TRBJ2-5; v_gene: TRBV4-3; abundance: many; d_gene: -; CDR3aa: CASSQEYELQETQYF; CDR3nt: TGCGCCAGCAGCCAAGAGTACGAACTTCAAGAGACCCAGTACTTC
j_gene: TRBJ1-1; v_gene: TRBV30; abundance: many; d_gene: TRBD1; CDR3aa: CAWARDRVTEAFF; CDR3nt: TGTGCCTGGGCTCGAGACAGGGTTACTGAAGCTTTCTTT
j_gene: TRBJ2-3; v_gene: TRBV9; abundance: many; d_gene: -; CDR3aa: CASSVDGATDTQYF; CDR3nt: TGTGCCAGCAGCGTAGACGGGGCCACAGATACGCAGTATTTT
j_gene: TRBJ2-7; v_gene: TRBV14; abundance: -; d_gene: -; CDR3aa: CASSQDWGRNSYEQYF; CDR3nt: TGTGCCAGCAGCCAAGATTGGGGGCGAAACTCCTACGAGCAGTACTTC
j_gene: TRBJ2-1; v_gene: TRBV29-1; abundance: -; d_gene: -; CDR3aa: CSGEEWDNNEQFF; CDR3nt: TGCAGCGGGGAAGAATGGGATAACAATGAGCAGTTCTTC
j_gene: TRBJ2-7; v_gene: TRBV7-9; abundance: -; d_gene: -; CDR3aa: CASSGQGGMYEQYF; CDR3nt: TGTGCCAGCTCAGGACAGGGAGGGATGTACGAGCAGTACTTC
j_gene: TRBJ2-1; v_gene: TRBV24-1; abundance: few; d_gene: -; CDR3aa: CATSDFGGSYNEQFF; CDR3nt: TGTGCCACCAGTGATTTTGGGGGTTCCTACAATGAGCAGTTCTTC
j_gene: TRBJ2-5; v_gene: TRBV5-5; abundance: -; d_gene: TRBD1; CDR3aa: CASSLVQGEYETQYF; CDR3nt: TGTGCCAGCAGCTTGGTTCAGGGGGAATATGAGACCCAGTACTTC
j_gene: TRBJ1-1; v_gene: TRBV6-2/TRBV6-3; abundance: -; d_gene: -; CDR3aa: CASSRLAVGRNTEAFF; CDR3nt: TGTGCCAGCAGCCGGTTGGCGGTGGGAAGGAACACTGAAGCTTTCTTT
j_gene: TRBJ1-4; v_gene: TRBV5-1; abundance: -; d_gene: -; CDR3aa: CASSDQGMMSNEKLFF; CDR3nt: TGCGCCAGCAGCGATCAGGGGATGATGTCTAATGAAAAACTGTTTTTT
j_gene: TRBJ1-1; v_gene: TRBV27; abundance: many; d_gene: -; CDR3aa: CASSYLGNTEAFF; CDR3nt: TGTGCCAGCAGTTATTTAGGGAACACTGAAGCTTTCTTT
j_gene: TRBJ2-2; v_gene: TRBV11-2; abundance: -; d_gene: -; CDR3aa: CASSFFRDMQTGELFF; CDR3nt: TGTGCCAGCAGCTTTTTTCGGGACATGCAGACCGGGGAGCTGTTTTTT
j_gene: TRBJ2-6; v_gene: TRBV5-8; abundance: few; d_gene: -; CDR3aa: CASSPRDTFLSGANVLTF; CDR3nt: TGTGCCAGCAGCCCCCGGGACACGTTCCTCTCTGGGGCCAACGTCCTGACTTTC
j_gene: TRBJ1-1; v_gene: TRBV4-1; abundance: few; d_gene: -; CDR3aa: CASSQVGQNTEAFF; CDR3nt: TGCGCCAGCAGCCAAGTTGGACAAAACACTGAAGCTTTCTTT
j_gene: TRBJ2-5; v_gene: TRBV7-2; abundance: -; d_gene: TRBD1; CDR3aa: CASSPWTGGGATPYF; CDR3nt: TGTGCCAGCAGCCCGTGGACAGGGGGCGGCGCGACCCCGTACTTC
j_gene: TRBJ2-7; v_gene: TRBV30; abundance: -; d_gene: -; CDR3aa: CAWRPRDSYEQYF; CDR3nt: TGTGCCTGGAGACCCCGGGACTCCTACGAGCAGTACTTC